These T cell receptor beta chains were read from a single sample in a study of response to subunit inactivated influenza vaccine. TCRdb called the RT-PCR reads again in MiXCR, with one record for every CDR3 protein. This repertoire shows 450,000 to 600,000 distinct CDR3 sequences, 6% to 9% found once; its top ten account for over 10%. This specimen consisted of PBMCs from blood, obtained less than 30 months after vaccination. These TCRs come from a man aged 50 to 69 who received an inactivated influenza vaccine. The CDR3 runs from the conserved cysteine through the conserved F or W. Each record gives: D gene, J gene, V gene, CDR3 length, clone size, CDR3 protein, CDR3 DNA. A D gene is named only where the DNA matches it firmly. Only some rows state a clone size, as once, few, many or a class for expanded clones.

d_call: .
j_call: TRBJ2-3
v_call: TRBV7-9
cdr3_length: 15
clone_size: .
cdr3_aa: CASSLGGPLTDTQYF
cdr3_nt: TGTGCCAGCAGCTTAGGGGGGCCGCTCACAGATACGCAGTATTTT

d_call: .
j_call: TRBJ2-1
v_call: TRBV10-3
cdr3_length: 14
clone_size: many
cdr3_aa: CAIRGGSSYNEQFF
cdr3_nt: TGTGCCATCAGAGGCGGTAGCTCCTACAATGAGCAGTTCTTC

d_call: .
j_call: TRBJ2-1
v_call: TRBV20-1
cdr3_length: 15
clone_size: .
cdr3_aa: CSARDPQGGYNEQFF
cdr3_nt: TGCAGTGCTAGAGATCCCCAGGGTGGGTACAATGAGCAGTTCTTC

d_call: TRBD1
j_call: TRBJ1-6
v_call: TRBV5-1
cdr3_length: 14
clone_size: many
cdr3_aa: CASSPGTGQQPLHF
cdr3_nt: TGCGCCAGCAGCCCCGGGACAGGGCAGCAACCCCTCCACTTT

d_call: .
j_call: TRBJ1-2
v_call: TRBV28
cdr3_length: 15
clone_size: few
cdr3_aa: CASSPAAGTNYGYTF
cdr3_nt: TGTGCCAGCAGTCCCGCAGCCGGAACTAACTATGGCTACACCTTC

d_call: .
j_call: TRBJ2-5
v_call: TRBV29-1
cdr3_length: 17
clone_size: .
cdr3_aa: CSVEDLIRQGREETQYF
cdr3_nt: TGCAGCGTTGAAGATCTGATCCGGCAGGGCCGTGAAGAGACCCAGTACTTC

d_call: TRBD1
j_call: TRBJ2-7
v_call: TRBV7-2
cdr3_length: 14
clone_size: many
cdr3_aa: CASSLGRGPYEQYF
cdr3_nt: TGTGCCAGCAGTTTGGGCAGGGGGCCCTACGAGCAGTACTTC

d_call: .
j_call: TRBJ1-2
v_call: TRBV2
cdr3_length: 13
clone_size: few
cdr3_aa: CASSDRTLGRSAF
cdr3_nt: TGTGCCAGCAGTGATAGAACACTAGGGAGGAGCGCGTTC

d_call: TRBD2
j_call: TRBJ2-2
v_call: TRBV4-3
cdr3_length: 16
clone_size: few
cdr3_aa: CASSQPGGQNTGELFF
cdr3_nt: TGCGCCAGCAGCCAACCGGGAGGGCAGAACACCGGGGAGCTGTTTTTT

d_call: .
j_call: TRBJ1-4
v_call: TRBV4-3
cdr3_length: 16
clone_size: many
cdr3_aa: CASSHETGTINEKLFF
cdr3_nt: TGCGCCAGCAGCCATGAAACCGGGACTATAAATGAAAAACTGTTTTTT

d_call: TRBD2
j_call: TRBJ2-3
v_call: TRBV3-1
cdr3_length: 16
clone_size: many
cdr3_aa: CASSQALAGVTDTQYF
cdr3_nt: TGTGCCAGCAGCCAAGCGCTAGCGGGAGTTACAGATACGCAGTATTTT

d_call: TRBD1
j_call: TRBJ2-7
v_call: TRBV7-2
cdr3_length: 14
clone_size: few
cdr3_aa: CASSFRQGIYEQYF
cdr3_nt: TGTGCCAGCAGCTTCAGACAGGGGATCTACGAGCAGTACTTC

d_call: .
j_call: TRBJ1-4
v_call: TRBV10-3
cdr3_length: 15
clone_size: few
cdr3_aa: CATAGYVDKEEKLFF
cdr3_nt: TGTGCCACCGCTGGTTACGTGGATAAAGAGGAAAAACTGTTTTTT

d_call: .
j_call: TRBJ1-5
v_call: TRBV9
cdr3_length: 14
clone_size: many
cdr3_aa: CASSVGQSNQPQHF
cdr3_nt: TGTGCCAGCAGCGTAGGCCAGAGCAATCAGCCCCAGCATTTT

d_call: TRBD2
j_call: TRBJ2-1
v_call: TRBV18
cdr3_length: 15
clone_size: .
cdr3_aa: CASSPRREVGNEQFF
cdr3_nt: TGTGCCAGCTCACCACGGCGGGAGGTAGGGAATGAGCAGTTCTTC

d_call: TRBD2
j_call: TRBJ2-7
v_call: TRBV15
cdr3_length: 15
clone_size: few
cdr3_aa: CATSRELAGGYEQYF
cdr3_nt: TGTGCCACCAGCAGAGAACTTGCGGGAGGTTACGAGCAGTACTTC

d_call: .
j_call: TRBJ2-1
v_call: TRBV12-3/TRBV12-4
cdr3_length: 13
clone_size: few
cdr3_aa: CASSFSGIDEQFF
cdr3_nt: TGTGCCAGCAGTTTCTCAGGGATTGATGAGCAGTTCTTC

d_call: .
j_call: TRBJ1-1
v_call: TRBV7-9
cdr3_length: 12
clone_size: few
cdr3_aa: CASSWENTEAFF
cdr3_nt: TGTGCCAGCAGCTGGGAGAACACTGAAGCTTTCTTT

d_call: .
j_call: TRBJ2-7
v_call: TRBV12-3/TRBV12-4
cdr3_length: 15
clone_size: .
cdr3_aa: CASSLMSSPRDEQYF
cdr3_nt: TGTGCCAGCAGTTTAATGAGCTCCCCGAGGGACGAGCAGTACTTC

d_call: TRBD2
j_call: TRBJ2-3
v_call: TRBV12-3/TRBV12-4
cdr3_length: 15
clone_size: many
cdr3_aa: CASSFGGGQTDTQYF
cdr3_nt: TGTGCCAGCAGTTTTGGGGGGGGTCAAACAGATACGCAGTATTTT

d_call: .
j_call: TRBJ1-6
v_call: TRBV10-3
cdr3_length: 13
clone_size: .
cdr3_aa: CAIKAGYNSPLHF
cdr3_nt: TGTGCCATCAAGGCAGGTTATAATTCACCCCTCCACTTT

d_call: .
j_call: TRBJ1-5
v_call: TRBV12-3/TRBV12-4
cdr3_length: 18
clone_size: few
cdr3_aa: CASSHGPGVEGSNQPQHF
cdr3_nt: TGTGCCAGCAGCCACGGTCCCGGCGTAGAGGGGAGCAATCAGCCCCAGCATTTT

d_call: .
j_call: TRBJ2-4
v_call: TRBV4-2
cdr3_length: 18
clone_size: many
cdr3_aa: CASSQDFRTVAAKNIQYF
cdr3_nt: TGTGCCAGCAGCCAAGACTTTCGGACAGTTGCAGCCAAAAACATTCAGTACTTC

d_call: TRBD1
j_call: TRBJ2-7
v_call: TRBV4-1
cdr3_length: 15
clone_size: few
cdr3_aa: CASSRTGTDSYEQYF
cdr3_nt: TGCGCCAGCAGCCGAACCGGGACAGACTCCTACGAGCAGTACTTC

d_call: .
j_call: TRBJ2-3
v_call: TRBV7-8
cdr3_length: 14
clone_size: few
cdr3_aa: CASSLESSLGTQYF
cdr3_nt: TGTGCCAGCAGCTTAGAATCCAGTCTGGGTACGCAGTATTTT

d_call: .
j_call: TRBJ2-5
v_call: TRBV5-5
cdr3_length: 12
clone_size: .
cdr3_aa: CASSSLGQTQYF
cdr3_nt: TGTGCCAGCAGCTCCCTCGGGCAGACCCAGTACTTC

d_call: .
j_call: TRBJ1-2
v_call: TRBV2
cdr3_length: 14
clone_size: few
cdr3_aa: CASSEAGSWYGYTF
cdr3_nt: TGTGCCAGCAGTGAAGCGGGGTCATGGTATGGCTACACCTTC

d_call: .
j_call: TRBJ2-3
v_call: TRBV7-2
cdr3_length: 16
clone_size: few
cdr3_aa: CASSLAGGPTTDTQYF
cdr3_nt: TGTGCCAGCAGCTTAGCCGGGGGGCCCACAACAGATACGCAGTATTTT

d_call: .
j_call: TRBJ1-6
v_call: TRBV7-2
cdr3_length: 16
clone_size: many
cdr3_aa: CASSLAGAGADSPLHF
cdr3_nt: TGTGCCAGCAGCTTAGCCGGTGCAGGTGCGGATTCACCCCTCCACTTT

d_call: TRBD1
j_call: TRBJ1-1
v_call: TRBV18
cdr3_length: 13
clone_size: .
cdr3_aa: CASSPGQGNEAFF
cdr3_nt: TGTGCCAGCTCACCGGGACAGGGGAATGAAGCTTTCTTT

d_call: TRBD2
j_call: TRBJ2-7
v_call: TRBV5-1
cdr3_length: 16
clone_size: few
cdr3_aa: CASSLDLAGGLREQYF
cdr3_nt: TGCGCCAGCAGCCTTGACCTAGCGGGAGGGCTTCGTGAGCAGTACTTC

d_call: .
j_call: TRBJ1-1
v_call: TRBV12-3/TRBV12-4
cdr3_length: 14
clone_size: many
cdr3_aa: CASSPDGASTEAFF
cdr3_nt: TGTGCCAGCAGTCCCGACGGTGCGAGCACTGAAGCTTTCTTT

d_call: TRBD1
j_call: TRBJ1-2
v_call: TRBV10-3
cdr3_length: 15
clone_size: few
cdr3_aa: CAISESTGGLNGYTF
cdr3_nt: TGTGCCATCAGTGAATCGACAGGGGGCTTGAACGGCTACACCTTC

d_call: TRBD2
j_call: TRBJ2-1
v_call: TRBV20-1
cdr3_length: 13
clone_size: many
cdr3_aa: CSAINLAGNEQFF
cdr3_nt: TGCAGTGCTATAAACCTAGCGGGCAATGAGCAGTTCTTC

d_call: .
j_call: TRBJ2-1
v_call: TRBV5-1
cdr3_length: 16
clone_size: .
cdr3_aa: CASSSTTGSSYNEQFF
cdr3_nt: TGCGCCAGCAGCAGTACCACAGGGTCCTCCTACAATGAGCAGTTCTTC

d_call: .
j_call: TRBJ2-7
v_call: TRBV29-1
cdr3_length: 12
clone_size: few
cdr3_aa: CSVVLSGYEQYF
cdr3_nt: TGCAGCGTTGTCCTGTCCGGGTACGAGCAGTACTTC

d_call: .
j_call: TRBJ1-1
v_call: TRBV5-1
cdr3_length: 14
clone_size: many
cdr3_aa: CASSPQDLNTEAFF
cdr3_nt: TGCGCCAGCAGCCCACAGGACCTGAACACTGAAGCTTTCTTT

d_call: .
j_call: TRBJ2-1
v_call: TRBV10-3
cdr3_length: 14
clone_size: .
cdr3_aa: CAISASASYNEQFF
cdr3_nt: TGTGCCATCAGTGCTAGCGCTTCCTACAATGAGCAGTTCTTC

d_call: TRBD2
j_call: TRBJ2-3
v_call: TRBV6-2/TRBV6-3
cdr3_length: 16
clone_size: .
cdr3_aa: CASGRSGVLRGDTQYF
cdr3_nt: TGTGCCAGCGGACGTAGCGGGGTCCTCCGCGGAGATACGCAGTATTTT

d_call: TRBD2
j_call: TRBJ2-1
v_call: TRBV5-5
cdr3_length: 16
clone_size: few
cdr3_aa: CASSFGTSGTLDEQFF
cdr3_nt: TGTGCCAGCAGCTTCGGGACTAGCGGCACCCTAGATGAGCAGTTCTTC

d_call: .
j_call: TRBJ1-5
v_call: TRBV25-1
cdr3_length: 18
clone_size: many
cdr3_aa: CASSESWARGHSNQPQHF
cdr3_nt: TGTGCCAGCAGTGAATCATGGGCTAGGGGCCATAGCAATCAGCCCCAGCATTTT

d_call: .
j_call: TRBJ2-3
v_call: TRBV5-1
cdr3_length: 15
clone_size: many
cdr3_aa: CASSLRGLPLDTQYF
cdr3_nt: TGCGCCAGCAGCTTACGGGGCCTGCCCTTAGATACGCAGTATTTT

d_call: .
j_call: TRBJ1-5
v_call: TRBV20-1
cdr3_length: 13
clone_size: few
cdr3_aa: CSARPGFNQPQHF
cdr3_nt: TGCAGTGCTAGACCAGGTTTCAATCAGCCCCAGCATTTT

d_call: .
j_call: TRBJ2-7
v_call: TRBV6-6
cdr3_length: 12
clone_size: .
cdr3_aa: CASTEGPLRQYF
cdr3_nt: TGTGCCAGCACCGAAGGGCCTCTCCGGCAGTACTTC

d_call: .
j_call: TRBJ2-2
v_call: TRBV5-1
cdr3_length: 13
clone_size: many
cdr3_aa: CASSIGPTGELFF
cdr3_nt: TGCGCCAGCAGTATCGGACCTACCGGGGAGCTGTTTTTT

d_call: TRBD1
j_call: TRBJ2-7
v_call: TRBV28
cdr3_length: 14
clone_size: many
cdr3_aa: CASSRRDRFYEQYF
cdr3_nt: TGTGCCAGCAGCCGTCGGGACAGATTTTACGAGCAGTACTTC

d_call: .
j_call: TRBJ2-1
v_call: TRBV20-1
cdr3_length: 14
clone_size: .
cdr3_aa: CSARRQDDYNEQFF
cdr3_nt: TGCAGTGCCCGGAGACAGGATGACTACAATGAGCAGTTCTTC

d_call: .
j_call: TRBJ1-5
v_call: TRBV27
cdr3_length: 12
clone_size: few
cdr3_aa: CASSSTGQPQHF
cdr3_nt: TGTGCCAGCAGTTCCACCGGTCAGCCCCAGCATTTT

d_call: .
j_call: TRBJ2-2
v_call: TRBV10-3
cdr3_length: 14
clone_size: many
cdr3_aa: CAISESVTSGELFF
cdr3_nt: TGTGCCATCAGTGAGTCTGTAACTTCGGGGGAGCTGTTTTTT

d_call: TRBD1
j_call: TRBJ2-5
v_call: TRBV28
cdr3_length: 14
clone_size: .
cdr3_aa: CASSINRGRETQYF
cdr3_nt: TGTGCCAGCAGCATAAACAGGGGGCGGGAGACCCAGTACTTC

d_call: .
j_call: TRBJ1-1
v_call: TRBV7-9
cdr3_length: 12
clone_size: many
cdr3_aa: CASSLGDLLAFF
cdr3_nt: TGTGCCAGCAGCTTAGGGGACCTGTTGGCTTTCTTT

d_call: .
j_call: TRBJ2-3
v_call: TRBV4-1
cdr3_length: 16
clone_size: .
cdr3_aa: CASSQDAMGSTDTQYF
cdr3_nt: TGCGCCAGCAGCCAAGATGCAATGGGGAGCACAGATACGCAGTATTTT

d_call: .
j_call: TRBJ2-7
v_call: TRBV6-2/TRBV6-3
cdr3_length: 15
clone_size: many
cdr3_aa: CASSDRTLISYEQYF
cdr3_nt: TGTGCCAGCAGTGATCGAACACTCATCTCCTACGAGCAGTACTTC

d_call: TRBD1
j_call: TRBJ2-1
v_call: TRBV20-1
cdr3_length: 14
clone_size: few
cdr3_aa: CSAETGYVGNEQFF
cdr3_nt: TGCAGTGCTGAGACAGGGTATGTTGGCAATGAGCAGTTCTTC